This record covers a single TCR beta chain. The data belong to a study of blood T cell repertoires in COVID-19. About the research overall: There were acute and convalescent COVID-19 samples, and they came from the United States, Italy and Spain. PBMCs, B-cell-depleted T cells, or T cells provided the cDNA or gDNA that made up the material.

CDR3 length: 13 amino acids. The germline V gene encodes CDR1 SQVTM and CDR2 ANQGSEA. J lost 6 bases, V lost 8 bases, and 10 bases had no gene match. Per the authors' pipeline: Amplification with reference gene primers provided the estimates of nucleated cell counts. Assay used: immunoSEQ multiplex PCR; TCRdb lists only in-frame clones, some missing. The V and J calls and clone size are taken from that table; D and trimming were inferred from the DNA. The repertoire holds 200,000 to 250,000 clones, with around 88% as singletons. The J gene is TRBJ2-3, the V gene TRBV29-1; 8 nucleotides line up with TRBD1. This sequence originates from a young woman who had recovered from COVID-19. Sequencing used peripheral blood. The CDR3 DNA reads TGCAGCCTCATGTTGGGGGACAGGGATACGCAGTATTTT. Translation gives CSLMLGDRDTQYF.